This T cell receptor beta chain was sequenced in a study of naive and memory T cell subsets. Broader study findings: TCRs were reportedly recovered from both biopsy types, mostly tuberculin test sites.

This clonotype was observed a few times. Its specificity is not known. V dropped 8 bases and J dropped 2 bases, with 13 bases sitting between them. The CDR3 extends over 14 amino acids. Germline-derived CDR1 and CDR2 are MGHDK and SYGVNS. Treatment described: skin biopsy from PPD injection site in Mantoux-positive individual. Unsorted total RNA, roughly 1 to 1,100 ng, was DNase treated before reverse transcription. Skin biopsies came from PPD injection sites in Mantoux-positive individuals. For blood and skin samples, reverse transcription used TCR alpha and beta constant primers. A single record per CDR3 protein comes from TCRdb applying MiXCR to the UMI-ligation and nested PCR reads. The data show fewer than 20,000 distinct CDR3 sequences, roughly 9.8% seen once.

The source was skin, collected from a tuberculin skin test site. This receptor was identified in an adult in good health. The gene calls are TRBV25-1 and TRBJ1-3, with D perhaps TRBD1 (6 bases). The CDR3 reads CASGVGDTGNTIYF. The CDR3 DNA sequence: TGTGCCAGCGGGGTCGGGGACACTGGAAACACCATATATTTT. The complete variable domain, with remaining parts taken from reference TRBV25-1 and TRBJ1-3, reads EADIYQTPRYLVIGTGKKITLECSQTMGHDKMYWYQQDPGMELHLIHYSYGVNSTEKGDLSSESTVSRIRTEHFPLTLESARPSHTSQYLCASGVGDTGNTIYFGEGSWLTVV.